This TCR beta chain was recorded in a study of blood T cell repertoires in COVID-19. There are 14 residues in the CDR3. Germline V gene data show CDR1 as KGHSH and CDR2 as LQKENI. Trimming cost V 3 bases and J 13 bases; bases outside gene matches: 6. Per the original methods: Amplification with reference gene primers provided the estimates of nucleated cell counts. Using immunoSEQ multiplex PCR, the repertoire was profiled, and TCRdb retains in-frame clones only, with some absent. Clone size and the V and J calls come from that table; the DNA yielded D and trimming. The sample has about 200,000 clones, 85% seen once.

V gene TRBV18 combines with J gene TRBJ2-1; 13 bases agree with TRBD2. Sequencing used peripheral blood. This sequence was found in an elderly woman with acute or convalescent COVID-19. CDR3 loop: CASSPPGTSGNQFF. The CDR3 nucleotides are TGTGCCAGCTCACCCCCTGGGACTAGCGGGAATCAGTTCTTC.